The 13 T cell receptor beta chains reported below all come from one sample, sequenced in a study of a mutant IDH1 vaccine in newly diagnosed glioma. These receptors are not linked to any known antigen. The table came from immunoSEQ multiplex PCR; TCRdb's copy has only in-frame clones and leaves some out. Of about 56,000 clones listed, roughly nine tenths are singletons. Time point noted: week 35, safety follow-up. Vaccination comprised doses that each held 300 ug of mutant IDH1 20-mer peptide, plus topical imiquimod. The source was PBMCs, collected from a glioma patient whose treatment included an IDH1 peptide vaccine. These receptors all come from a man between 35 and 55 years old with glioma.

This chain uses TRBV5-4 with TRBJ2-1, with TRBD2 matching over 7 bases. This CDR3 is built from 16 residues. V was pared by 6 bases and J by 3 bases, with 12 bases of the junction left unmatched. Germline CDR1 reads SGHNT; CDR2 reads YYREEE (reference sequence). CDR3 loop: CASTRAAGDLYNEQFF. The CDR3 bases are TGTGCCAGCACTCGGGCGGCGGGAGACCTCTACAATGAGCAGTTCTTC.

This chain uses TRBV5-6 with TRBJ2-7; D unresolved. Trimming stripped 8 bases from V and 3 bases from J, with 15 bases between. This CDR3 contains 13 residues. Germline CDR1 and CDR2: SGHDT and YYEEEE. CDR3 sequence reads: CASSLPNRYEQYF. The CDR3 DNA follows: TGTGCCAGTTCCCTGCCGAACCGCTACGAGCAGTACTTC.

The chain couples TRBV2 to TRBJ1-3, with no clear D. The CDR3 runs 14 residues. CDR1 and CDR2 (germline): SNHLY, FYNNEI. V lost 4 bases and J 1 base, leaving 8 bases between the germline ends. Here the CDR3 reads CASSGQISGNTIYF. In nucleotides, the CDR3 is TGTGCCAGCAGTGGACAAATATCTGGAAACACCATATATTTT.

The chain carries TRBV6-5 and TRBJ1-1; D not certain. The V end was cut by 9 bases, the J end by 1 base, with 15 bases between. Germline-derived CDR1 and CDR2 are MNHEY and SVGAGI. The CDR3 length is 14 residues. The CDR3: CASGESRANTEAFF. CDR3 nucleotides: TGTGCCAGTGGAGAATCAAGGGCGAACACTGAAGCTTTCTTT.

The chain links TRBV7-2 to TRBJ2-7; TRBD2 matches at 8 bases. Germline loops: CDR1 SGHTA, CDR2 FQGNSA. The CDR3 contains 14 residues. V trimming: 1 base; J trimming: 6 bases; junction bases outside the gene matches: 5. CDR3 in amino acids: CASSLGVAGGEQYF. The CDR3 coding sequence is TGTGCCAGCAGCTTAGGGGTGGCGGGAGGCGAGCAGTACTTC.

This chain joins TRBV19 and TRBJ1-2; TRBD1 matches at 7 bases. The CDR3 contains 14 residues. In germline, CDR1 is LNHDA, CDR2 SQIVND (reference sequence). The junction had 11 bases not matched to a gene; V was cut back by 6 bases and J by 7 bases. The CDR3: CASRSPDRSRGYTF. The CDR3 DNA reads as TGTGCCAGTAGGTCTCCGGACAGGAGCCGTGGCTACACCTTC.

The chain combines TRBV6-7 with TRBJ1-4, with D possibly matching TRBD1 (5 bases). TRBV6-7 belongs to the ORF category, with a function that is uncertain. V shed 6 bases and J shed 5 bases, with 31 bases lying between them. The CDR3 spans 20 residues. This chain's CDR3 is CASSPLVVSYPGGLNEKLFF. In DNA, the CDR3 is TGTGCCAGCAGCCCCCTGGTTGTCAGTTATCCCGGGGGGTTAAATGAAAAACTGTTTTTT.

The V gene is TRBV7-3, the J gene TRBJ2-7; D ambiguous. Trimming left V 5 bases short and J 1 base short, with 9 bases between. This CDR3 contains 13 residues. Germline V gene lookup returns CDR1 SGHTA and CDR2 FQGTGA. Here the CDR3 DNA reads TGTGCCAGCAGCCCGGACGGATCCTACGAGCAGTACTTC. Translating gives CASSPDGSYEQYF. The full variable domain, in which reference TRBV7-3 and TRBJ2-7 provide the parts outside the CDR3, is GAGVSQTPSNKVTEKGKYVELRCDPISGHTALYWYRQSLGQGPEFLIYFQGTGAADDSGLPNDRFFAVRPEGSVSTLKIQRTERGDSAVYLCASSPDGSYEQYFGPGTRLTVT.

By its share, this clone is medium-sized. This chain connects TRBV5-1 to TRBJ1-1; 7 nucleotides align to TRBD1. The CDR3 has 15 amino acids. CDR1 is SGHRS, CDR2 YFSETQ, per germline. Germline trimming cut 0 bases from V and 7 bases from J; bases unmatched to any gene: 9. The CDR3 DNA sequence: TGCGCCAGCAGCTTGGCCGAACAGGGGATACGTGAAGCTTTCTTT. It codes for CASSLAEQGIREAFF.

This clone was detected once. The J gene is TRBJ1-1, the V gene TRBV5-1, with D possibly TRBD1 on 5 matching bases. In germline, CDR1 is SGHRS, CDR2 YFSETQ. The CDR3 runs 15 residues. Trimming pared 4 bases from V and 1 base from J, leaving 14 bases between. The CDR3 region is CASSKQVSTNTEAFF. In DNA form, the CDR3 reads TGCGCCAGCAGCAAACAGGTTTCGACGAACACTGAAGCTTTCTTT. Variable domain in full (rest from reference TRBV5-1 and TRBJ1-1): KAGVTQTPRYLIKTRGQQVTLSCSPISGHRSVSWYQQTPGQGLQFLFEYFSETQRNKGNFPGRFSGRQFSNSRSEMNVSTLELGDSALYLCASSKQVSTNTEAFFGQGTRLTVV.

The genes are TRBV27 and TRBJ2-7; D gene uncertain. The CDR3 length is 17 residues. V dropped 5 bases and J dropped 2 bases, with 22 bases sitting between them. From germline, CDR1 is MNHEY and CDR2 SMNVEV (reference sequence). This CDR3 reads CASSGPTSATLTYEQYF. DNA of the CDR3: TGTGCCAGCAGTGGGCCCACGTCAGCGACCCTTACCTACGAGCAGTACTTC.

This chain joins TRBV7-2 and TRBJ2-7, with D perhaps given as TRBD1 or TRBD2 (5 bases each). V was shortened by 0 bases and J by 11 bases, with 11 bases between the two germline ends. The CDR3 sequence is 12 residues long. CDR1 SGHTA and CDR2 FQGNSA come from the germline V gene. Written as DNA, the CDR3 is TGTGCCAGCAGCTTAGCGGGGGAGAGGGAGTACTTC. Protein product: CASSLAGEREYF. Complete variable domain (other parts from reference TRBV7-2 and TRBJ2-7): GAGVSQSPSNKVTEKGKDVELRCDPISGHTALYWYRQSLGQGLEFLIYFQGNSAPDKSGLPSDRFSAERTGGSVSTLTIQRTQQEDSAVYLCASSLAGEREYFGPGTRLTVT.

This chain links TRBV5-1 with TRBJ1-1; the match to TRBD1 covers 9 bases. Per the germline V gene, CDR1 is SGHRS and CDR2 is YFSETQ. The CDR3 extends over 15 amino acids. V was clipped by 4 bases and J by 4 bases; unmatched bases: 8. The CDR3 DNA sequence: TGCGCCAGCAGCCCAAGACAGGGGGTGGGCACTGAAGCTTTCTTT. Translated, it gives CASSPRQGVGTEAFF. Based on the CDR3 plus reference TRBV5-1 and TRBJ1-1, the full variable domain is KAGVTQTPRYLIKTRGQQVTLSCSPISGHRSVSWYQQTPGQGLQFLFEYFSETQRNKGNFPGRFSGRQFSNSRSEMNVSTLELGDSALYLCASSPRQGVGTEAFFGQGTRLTVV.